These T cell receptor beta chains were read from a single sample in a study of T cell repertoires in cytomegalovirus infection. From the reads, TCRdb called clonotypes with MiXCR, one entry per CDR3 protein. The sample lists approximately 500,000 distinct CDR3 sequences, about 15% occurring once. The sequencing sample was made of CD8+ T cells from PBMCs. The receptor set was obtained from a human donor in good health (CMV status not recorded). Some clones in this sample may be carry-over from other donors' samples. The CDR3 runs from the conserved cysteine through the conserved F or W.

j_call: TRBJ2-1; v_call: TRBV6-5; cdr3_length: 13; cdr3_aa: CAISARRGREQFF
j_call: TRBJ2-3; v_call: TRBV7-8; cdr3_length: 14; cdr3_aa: CASIQDTLADTQYF
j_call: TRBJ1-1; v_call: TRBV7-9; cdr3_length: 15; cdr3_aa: CASSLDSATNTEAFF
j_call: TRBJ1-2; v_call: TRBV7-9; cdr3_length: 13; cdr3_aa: CASGRGGDYGYTF
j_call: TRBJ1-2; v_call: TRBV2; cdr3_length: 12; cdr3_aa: CATWDRLYGYTF
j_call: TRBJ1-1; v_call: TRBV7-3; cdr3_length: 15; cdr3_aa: CASSTTGGANTEAFF
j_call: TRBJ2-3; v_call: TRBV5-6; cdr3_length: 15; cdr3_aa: CASTLGQTSTDTQYF
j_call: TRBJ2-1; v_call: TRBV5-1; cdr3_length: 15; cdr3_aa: CASILDSYSYNEQFF
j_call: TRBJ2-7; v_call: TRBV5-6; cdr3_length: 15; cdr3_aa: CASSASTRITYEQYF
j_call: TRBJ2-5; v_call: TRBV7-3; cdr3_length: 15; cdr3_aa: CASSSSGGWGETQYF
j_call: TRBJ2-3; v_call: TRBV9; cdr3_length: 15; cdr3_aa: CASSVIAESTDTQYF
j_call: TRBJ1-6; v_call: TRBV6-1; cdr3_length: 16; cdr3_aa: CASSDGQSSYNSPLHF
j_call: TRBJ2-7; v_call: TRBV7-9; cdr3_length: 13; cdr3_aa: CASSSTEFYEQYF
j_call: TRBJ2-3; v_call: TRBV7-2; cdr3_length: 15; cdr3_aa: CASSLGTVGADTQYF
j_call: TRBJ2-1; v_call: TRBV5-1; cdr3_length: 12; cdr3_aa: CASRLAINEQFF
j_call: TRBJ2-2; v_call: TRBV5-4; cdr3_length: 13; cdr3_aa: CASNPPGNGELFF
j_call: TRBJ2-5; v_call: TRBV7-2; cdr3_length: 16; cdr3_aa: CASSFGLAGGEETQYF
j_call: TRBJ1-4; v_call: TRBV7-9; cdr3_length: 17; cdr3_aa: CASSGPGQGHTNEKLFF
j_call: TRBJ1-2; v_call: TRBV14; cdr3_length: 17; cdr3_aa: CASSLPARRDDEDGYTF
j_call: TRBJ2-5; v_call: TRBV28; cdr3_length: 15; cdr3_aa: CASRQHRGRVETQYF
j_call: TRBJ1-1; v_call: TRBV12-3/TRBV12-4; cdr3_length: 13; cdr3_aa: CATGGGDHTEAFF
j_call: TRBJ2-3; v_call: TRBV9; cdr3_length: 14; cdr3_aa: CASSPPVVSDTQYF
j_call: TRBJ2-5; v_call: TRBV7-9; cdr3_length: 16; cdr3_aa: CASSLARTGNQETQYF
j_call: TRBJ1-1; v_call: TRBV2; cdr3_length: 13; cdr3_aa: CASSSETGGEAFF
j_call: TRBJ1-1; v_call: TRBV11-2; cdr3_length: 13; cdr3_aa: CASSLNRPTEAFF
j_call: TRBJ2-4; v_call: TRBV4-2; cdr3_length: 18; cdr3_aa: CASSQDPDGRAGGNIQYF
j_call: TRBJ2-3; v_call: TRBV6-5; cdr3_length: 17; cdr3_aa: CASSYSSALAGADTQYF
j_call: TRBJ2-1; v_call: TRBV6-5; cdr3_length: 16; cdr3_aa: CASSYARFSSYNEQFF
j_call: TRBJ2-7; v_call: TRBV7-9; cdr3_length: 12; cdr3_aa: CASTTGTYEQYF
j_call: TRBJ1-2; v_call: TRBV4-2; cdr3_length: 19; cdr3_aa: CASSQDTRPGSASNYGYTF
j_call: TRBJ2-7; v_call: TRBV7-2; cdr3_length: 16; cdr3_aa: CASSSLTSTRRNEQYF
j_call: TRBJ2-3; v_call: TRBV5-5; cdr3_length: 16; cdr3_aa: CASSRRLAGGRDTQYF
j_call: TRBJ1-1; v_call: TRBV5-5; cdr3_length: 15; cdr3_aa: CASSLVGGSGTEAFF
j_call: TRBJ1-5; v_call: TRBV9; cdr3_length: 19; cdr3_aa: CASSASKQDSLNSNQPQHF